This T cell receptor beta chain was identified during a study of read filtering for tumor transcriptome and immune sequencing. From about 400 ng of RNA, a library with molecular barcoded alpha/delta and beta/gamma adaptors was made. TCRdb re-derived calls from the reads in MiXCR, one entry per CDR3 protein. The sample contains tens of thousands of distinct CDR3 sequences, around 13% of which appear only once. Study results and limitations: The sorted CD138-negative fraction was a mixed bone marrow immune population, not purified T cells. Compared with RNA-seq, IR-seq gave much higher clonotype depth and reliability.

This clonotype was seen at least ten times. No antigen is known for it. At the time of active disease, bone marrow was collected from every patient. The CDR3 contains 16 residues. CDR1 and CDR2 (germline): LGHNA, YNFKEQ. The junction had 4 bases not matched to a gene; V was cut back by 0 bases and J by 3 bases. What was sequenced was a population of CD138-negative cells sorted from bone marrow. This receptor was taken from a donor at least 40 years old with multiple myeloma. The chain has TRBV4-2 and TRBJ2-3; 9 nucleotides align to TRBD2. The CDR3 is CASSQDQAGGTDTQYF. CDR3 sequence (DNA): TGTGCCAGCAGCCAAGATCAAGCGGGAGGAACAGATACGCAGTATTTT.